A selection of T cell receptor beta chains follows, all from one sample in a study of cytomegalovirus exposure and HLA in healthy donors. Generated by immunoSEQ multiplex PCR, the TCRdb table keeps only in-frame clones and is missing some. The sample shows some 210,000 clones, around 86% of them seen only once. Sequences were obtained from PBMCs. These receptors all come from a woman aged 18-35 years in good health and CMV-seropositive. Each CDR3 is given with its conserved first and last residue. A D gene is named only where the DNA matches it firmly. Clone size is stated in some rows and not others, as once, few, many or a class when expanded.

V gene	D gene	clone size	J gene	CDR3 protein	CDR3 DNA
TRBV4-1	TRBD1	NA	TRBJ1-1	CASSQEGRGRHNTEAFF	TGCGCCAGCAGCCAAGAAGGCAGGGGGAGGCATAACACTGAAGCTTTCTTT
TRBV9	TRBD1	NA	TRBJ1-5	CASSPQGANQPQHF	TGTGCCAGCAGCCCCCAGGGGGCGAATCAGCCCCAGCATTTT
TRBV27	NA	NA	TRBJ2-1	CASRSGKVNEQFF	TGTGCCAGCAGGTCAGGCAAGGTCAATGAGCAGTTCTTC
TRBV6-1	NA	NA	TRBJ1-1	CASSELLNTEAFF	TGTGCCAGCAGTGAACTCCTGAACACTGAAGCTTTCTTT
TRBV28	NA	NA	TRBJ1-5	CASTLSNRVEQPQHF	TGTGCCAGCACCCTCTCAAACAGGGTTGAGCAGCCCCAGCATTTT
TRBV29-1	NA	few	TRBJ1-1	CSVELATNSEAFF	TGCAGCGTTGAGCTGGCGACAAACTCCGAAGCTTTCTTT
TRBV15	NA	NA	TRBJ1-2	CATSSSGSYGYTF	TGTGCCACCAGCTCCTCAGGATCCTATGGCTACACCTTC
TRBV27	TRBD1	NA	TRBJ1-1	CASRASGTGGSNTEAFF	TGTGCCAGCAGGGCTTCCGGGACAGGGGGCTCGAACACTGAAGCTTTCTTT
TRBV6-1	NA	once	TRBJ1-2	CASSEPAGDGYGYTF	TGTGCCAGCAGTGAACCGGCGGGGGACGGCTATGGCTACACCTTC
TRBV30	NA	NA	TRBJ1-3	CAWSVGGATGNTIYF	TGTGCCTGGAGTGTGGGGGGGGCCACTGGAAACACCATATATTTT
TRBV19	TRBD2	NA	TRBJ2-1	CASSIAPTSHNEQFF	TGTGCCAGTAGTATAGCCCCGACTAGCCACAATGAGCAGTTCTTC
TRBV27	NA	NA	TRBJ2-7	CASSPGLFYEQYF	TGTGCCAGCAGTCCGGGACTCTTCTACGAGCAGTACTTC
TRBV30	TRBD1	NA	TRBJ1-2	CAWGQGGNYGYTF	TGTGCCTGGGGACAGGGGGGTAACTATGGCTACACCTTC
TRBV1	NA	NA	TRBJ1-5	CTSSQLVGLGQPQHF	TGCACCAGCAGTCAACTTGTGGGGCTTGGGCAGCCCCAGCATTTT
TRBV7-7	NA	NA	TRBJ2-7	CATKLNYEQYF	TGTGCTACCAAACTGAATTACGAGCAGTACTTC
TRBV27	NA	few	TRBJ1-1	CASSPPENTEAFF	TGTGCCAGCAGTCCTCCAGAAAACACTGAAGCTTTCTTT
TRBV7-9	TRBD1	NA	TRBJ2-2	CASRPGTGGGGELFF	TGTGCCAGCAGGCCCGGGACAGGGGGCGGCGGGGAGCTGTTTTTT
TRBV10-2	TRBD2	NA	TRBJ2-3	CASSGDYGTDTQYF	TGCGCCAGCAGTGGGGACTACGGCACAGATACGCAGTATTTT
TRBV19	TRBD1	few	TRBJ2-2	CASSIQGADGELFF	TGTGCCAGTAGTATTCAGGGGGCGGACGGGGAGCTGTTTTTT
TRBV28	NA	NA	TRBJ1-1	CASSLQILVGNTEAFF	TGTGCCAGCAGCCTCCAAATACTAGTGGGGAACACTGAAGCTTTCTTT
TRBV7-2	TRBD1	NA	TRBJ2-2	CASSLEATGLRELFF	TGTGCCAGCAGCTTAGAGGCGACAGGGTTACGGGAGCTGTTTTTT
TRBV2	TRBD1	NA	TRBJ1-5	CASSEPPGQGRYSNQPQHF	TGTGCCAGCAGTGAACCACCGGGACAGGGGCGGTATAGCAATCAGCCCCAGCATTTT
TRBV5-1	TRBD2	NA	TRBJ2-7	CASRMREGPTYEQYF	TGCGCCAGCAGAATGAGGGAGGGCCCTACCTACGAGCAGTACTTC
TRBV28	TRBD2	NA	TRBJ2-7	CASRLAGVWYEQYF	TGTGCCAGCAGGCTAGCGGGAGTGTGGTACGAGCAGTACTTC
TRBV27	TRBD2	NA	TRBJ2-1	CASSLRPQTSGAHNEQFF	TGTGCCAGCAGTTTACGGCCCCAGACTAGCGGGGCCCACAATGAGCAGTTCTTC
TRBV5-1	TRBD1	once	TRBJ1-3	CASSPDRDGNTIYF	TGCGCCAGCAGCCCGGACAGGGATGGAAACACCATATATTTT
TRBV29-1	TRBD2	NA	TRBJ2-1	CSVDVRGLGDEQFF	TGCAGCGTTGACGTCCGGGGACTAGGCGATGAGCAGTTCTTC
TRBV30	NA	few	TRBJ2-7	CAWGPRGEQYF	TGTGCCTGGGGGCCTCGGGGCGAGCAGTACTTC
TRBV6-5	NA	NA	TRBJ2-6	CASSSRTSGANVLTF	TGTGCCAGCAGTTCCAGGACATCTGGGGCCAACGTCCTGACTTTC
TRBV6-1	TRBD1	NA	TRBJ1-3	CASRDREGNTIYF	TGTGCCAGCAGGGACAGGGAGGGAAACACCATATATTTT
TRBV11-2	TRBD2	NA	TRBJ2-5	CASSFKAGAPKTQYF	TGTGCCAGCAGCTTTAAAGCGGGAGCCCCGAAGACCCAGTACTTC
TRBV4-1	NA	NA	TRBJ1-5	CASSRPGSNQPQHF	TGCGCCAGCAGCCGTCCAGGGAGCAATCAGCCCCAGCATTTT
TRBV30	NA	NA	TRBJ2-3	CAWNSRDTQYF	TGTGCCTGGAACTCGCGAGATACGCAGTATTTT
TRBV27	TRBD1	NA	TRBJ1-4	CASSFRQGNFPTNEKLFF	TGTGCCAGCAGTTTCAGACAGGGTAATTTCCCAACTAATGAAAAACTGTTTTTT
TRBV13	NA	NA	TRBJ2-7	CASSLARGYEQYF	TGTGCCAGCAGCTTGGCCAGGGGCTACGAGCAGTACTTC
TRBV5-1	NA	NA	TRBJ2-7	CASTTTDSWANEQYF	TGCGCCAGCACGACCACGGACAGCTGGGCGAACGAGCAGTACTTC
TRBV30	NA	NA	TRBJ2-7	CAWSVGQASYEQYF	TGTGCCTGGAGTGTAGGCCAGGCCAGCTACGAGCAGTACTTC
TRBV28	NA	NA	TRBJ1-2	CASSFGLNYGYTF	TGTGCCAGCAGTTTTGGCCTTAACTATGGCTACACCTTC
TRBV12-5	NA	few	TRBJ2-7	CASGSLLGSEQYF	TGTGCTAGTGGTTCCCTACTCGGTTCGGAGCAGTACTTC
TRBV25-1	NA	NA	TRBJ2-7	CASSAARRSSYEQYF	TGTGCCAGCAGTGCAGCACGACGGAGCTCCTACGAGCAGTACTTC
TRBV29-1	TRBD1	NA	TRBJ2-7	CSGYRGDEQYF	TGCAGCGGATACAGGGGCGACGAGCAGTACTTC
TRBV30	TRBD1	NA	TRBJ1-5	CAWSVLEGQGLYSNQPQHF	TGTGCCTGGAGTGTTTTAGAGGGACAGGGACTTTATAGCAATCAGCCCCAGCATTTT
TRBV29-1	NA	NA	TRBJ2-2	CSVDPRDTGELFF	TGCAGCGTTGATCCCCGGGACACCGGGGAGCTGTTTTTT
TRBV7-3	TRBD2	once	TRBJ2-7	CASSLSGGSSYEQYF	TGTGCCAGCAGCTTATCTGGCGGGAGTTCCTACGAGCAGTACTTC
TRBV28	TRBD1	NA	TRBJ2-2	CASTDRTGTENTGELFF	TGTGCCAGCACCGACCGAACCGGGACAGAGAACACCGGGGAGCTGTTTTTT
TRBV6-4	TRBD2	NA	TRBJ2-1	CASSDSLAGYNEQFF	TGTGCCAGCAGTGACTCACTAGCGGGCTACAATGAGCAGTTCTTC
TRBV28	TRBD1	NA	TRBJ1-3	CASSSQGASGNTIYF	TGTGCCAGCAGTTCACAGGGGGCGTCTGGAAACACCATATATTTT
TRBV5-6	NA	few	TRBJ1-1	CASSSFEAEAFF	TGTGCCAGCAGCTCATTTGAGGCTGAAGCTTTCTTT
TRBV5-1	TRBD1	NA	TRBJ2-7	CASSFTGDSSYEQYF	TGCGCCAGCAGCTTCACAGGGGACAGTTCCTACGAGCAGTACTTC
TRBV30	TRBD2	NA	TRBJ2-5	CAWSGGRGETQYF	TGTGCCTGGAGTGGCGGGAGAGGAGAGACCCAGTACTTC
TRBV30	TRBD1	NA	TRBJ1-1	CAWGPGQGSEAFF	TGTGCCTGGGGCCCGGGACAGGGCTCTGAAGCTTTCTTT
TRBV5-6	TRBD1	NA	TRBJ2-7	CASTVMDRGPGEQYF	TGTGCCAGCACCGTAATGGACAGGGGGCCAGGAGAGCAGTACTTC
TRBV4-1	TRBD1	NA	TRBJ1-4	CASSHLPGGARVNEKLFF	TGCGCCAGCAGCCATTTACCAGGGGGCGCACGGGTTAATGAAAAACTGTTTTTT